These 29 T cell receptor beta chains came from one sample sequenced in a study of T cells after yellow fever vaccination. Via MiXCR, TCRdb re-called the 5' RACE reads, giving one row per CDR3 protein. The table records 95,000 to 150,000 distinct CDR3 sequences, under 8% of them present only once. Sequences were derived from CD4+ T cells sorted from PBMCs, sampled 9 to 11 days after the first yellow fever vaccination. Receptors were obtained from a young man who received the YFV17D yellow fever vaccine.

This clonotype was counted many times. V is TRBV2 and J is TRBJ1-1, with D uncertain. Germline assignment: CDR1 SNHLY and CDR2 FYNNEI. The V end lost 5 bases, the J end lost 7 bases, and 17 bases lay between the germline ends. The CDR3 contains 14 residues. CDR3 amino acids: CASSSPNNRDEAFF. CDR3 nucleotide sequence: TGTGCCAGCAGTTCGCCAAATAATCGGGATGAAGCTTTCTTT.

The table lists this clonotype with many counts. V and J are TRBV20-1 and TRBJ2-2; D call uncertain. The ends were cut back, 3 bases at V and 7 bases at J, with 12 bases in the middle. Germline loops: CDR1 DFQATT, CDR2 SNEGSKA (reference sequence). This CDR3 has 13 amino acids. The CDR3 DNA reads TGCAGTGCTAGTAACTATGTCGACGGGGAGCTGTTTTTT. Amino acid sequence: CSASNYVDGELFF.

This clonotype showed up many times. The rearrangement joins TRBV4-3 to TRBJ1-2; D is unclear. Germline lookup yields CDR1 LGHNA and CDR2 YSLEER. The V and J ends lost 2 bases and 8 bases respectively, with 18 bases between them. The CDR3 is 15 residues long. CDR3 in amino acids: CASSQTTLFTGGYTF. The CDR3 DNA reads as TGCGCCAGCAGCCAAACGACACTCTTCACCGGGGGCTACACCTTC.

This clonotype was seen repeatedly, ten times or more. This chain joins TRBV5-1 and TRBJ2-2; tentative D call: TRBD1 (6 bases). The CDR3 is 15 residues long. From germline, CDR1 is SGHRS and CDR2 YFSETQ. Trimming took 2 bases from V and 4 from J, leaving 12 bases between them. The CDR3 spells CASSFQGSSTGELFF. The CDR3 DNA sequence: TGCGCCAGCAGCTTCCAGGGGTCGAGCACCGGGGAGCTGTTTTTT.

This clonotype was observed many times. The V gene is TRBV4-3, the J gene TRBJ2-7; 7 nucleotides align to TRBD1. This CDR3 has 13 residues. Germline trimming cut 4 bases from V and 3 bases from J; bases unmatched to any gene: 3. Germline V lookup: CDR1 LGHNA, CDR2 YSLEER. CDR3 sequence reads: CASSPRQGYEQYF. The CDR3 DNA follows: TGCGCCAGCAGCCCACGACAGGGCTACGAGCAGTACTTC.

On this clonotype: A read error is possible here, since a much larger clone lies one base away. J is TRBJ2-7 and V is TRBV7-9; maybe TRBD1 (6 bases). This CDR3 comprises 11 residues. Looked up from germline, CDR1 is SEHNR and CDR2 is FQNEAQ (reference sequence). The V gene lost 5 bases and the J gene lost 5 bases, with 7 bases spanning the gap. CDR3 loop: CASSQGNEQYF. CDR3 nucleotides: TGTGCCAGCAGCCAGGGGAACGAGCAGTACTTC.

This clonotype was counted at least ten times. The V and J genes are TRBV20-1 and TRBJ1-1, with a tentative D call TRBD1 (5 bases). V was clipped by 3 bases and J by 0 bases, with 11 bases between them. Germline CDR1 DFQATT, CDR2 SNEGSKA (reference sequence). The CDR3 consists of 14 residues. The CDR3 coding sequence is TGCAGTGCTAGTAATGGGGGGATGAACACTGAAGCTTTCTTT. Translated, it gives CSASNGGMNTEAFF.

This clonotype was counted ten times or more. The DNA of the CDR3 is TGCGCCAGCAGCCAGCCCGGGACTGAAAGCTATGGCTACACCTTC. This encodes CASSQPGTESYGYTF. The chain is built from TRBV4-1 and TRBJ1-2; the D gene is possibly TRBD1 (5 bases). V lost 3 bases to trimming and J lost 4 bases, with 15 bases between them. The CDR3 is 15 residues long. Per germline, CDR1 MGHRA and CDR2 YSYEKL.

This clonotype was seen ten or more times. V is TRBV28 and J is TRBJ1-6, with 11 bases lining up with TRBD1. Trimming cost V 4 bases and J 9 bases; bases outside gene matches: 11. Germline V gene data show CDR1 as MDHEN and CDR2 as SYDVKM. The CDR3 loop spans 17 amino acids. CDR3 nucleotide sequence: TGTGCCAGCAGTTACCCCCAAGGGACAGGGGGTTCTTCACCCCTCCACTTT. It codes for CASSYPQGTGGSSPLHF. Full variable domain (outside the CDR3, taken from reference TRBV28 and TRBJ1-6): DVKVTQSSRYLVKRTGEKVFLECVQDMDHENMFWYRQDPGLGLRLIYFSYDVKMKEKGDIPEGYSVSREKKERFSLILESASTNQTSMYLCASSYPQGTGGSSPLHFGNGTRLTVT.

This clonotype has at least ten counts. CDR3 protein: CASSYSRNGNQPQHF. The CDR3 bases are TGTGCCAGCAGTTACTCCCGGAACGGCAATCAGCCCCAGCATTTT. The rearrangement joins TRBV6-5 to TRBJ1-5; no firm D call. Per germline, CDR1 MNHEY and CDR2 SVGAGI. V lost 0 bases and J lost 2, with 8 bases in between. The CDR3 sequence is 15 residues long.

This clonotype was seen a few times. This may come from a read error, since a much larger clone is one base off. This sequence joins TRBV20-1 and TRBJ1-1; TRBD1 is a possible D gene (5 bases). CDR3 length equals 12 residues. The germline V and J ends were trimmed by 6 bases and 5 bases, with 13 bases remaining between them. The germline CDR1 and CDR2 sequences are DFQATT and SNEGSKA (reference sequence). The CDR3 is CSARHGGTEAFF. The CDR3 DNA is TGCAGTGCACGACATGGGGGAACTGAAGCTTTCTTT.

This clonotype was found many times. This chain joins TRBV6-5 and TRBJ2-5; 10 bases are a match to TRBD1. This CDR3 spans 17 amino acids. CDR1 MNHEY and CDR2 SVGAGI come from the germline V gene. The trim removed 0 bases at V and 5 bases at J, leaving 9 bases unmatched. The CDR3 loop is CASSYSGTGAVGETQYF. Written as DNA, the CDR3 is TGTGCCAGCAGTTACTCGGGGACAGGGGCTGTTGGGGAGACCCAGTACTTC.

This clonotype was counted at least ten times. This rearrangement joins TRBV5-1 to TRBJ2-7, with 10 nucleotides matching TRBD1. The V gene's germline CDR1 is SGHRS and CDR2 YFSETQ. This CDR3 contains 14 residues. V was pared by 3 bases and J by 3 bases, with 3 bases of the junction left unmatched. This CDR3 reads CASSSGTGVYEQYV. The CDR3 DNA is TGCGCCAGCAGCTCCGGGACAGGGGTCTACGAGCAGTACGTC.

About this clonotype: It may be a read error: a sequence one base away is much more abundant. This chain uses TRBV12-3 or TRBV12-4 with TRBJ1-4; no clear D. This CDR3 spans 14 amino acids. Trimming took off 6 bases at V and 7 bases at J, with 15 bases between the two ends. In nucleotides, the CDR3 is TGTGCCAGCAGCCCGCGACGGGGTACTGAAAAACTGTTTTTT. Amino acid sequence: CASSPRRGTEKLFF.

This chain uses TRBV11-2 with TRBJ1-2; D is possibly TRBD1 (6 bases). The germline gives CDR1 SGHAT, CDR2 FQNNGV. Trimming stripped 2 bases from V and 4 bases from J, with 17 bases between. The CDR3 spans 16 residues. The CDR3 bases are TGTGCCAGCAGCTTACTCGACGACAGGACAGTCTATGGCTACACCTTC. As protein: CASSLLDDRTVYGYTF.

Ten or more counts support this clonotype. The J gene is TRBJ2-3, the V gene TRBV5-1; D may correspond to TRBD1 or TRBD2 (5 bases each). With 0 bases removed from V and 6 bases from J, the gap between germline ends came to 14 bases. Germline loops: CDR1 SGHRS, CDR2 YFSETQ. The CDR3 extends over 15 amino acids. CDR3 in DNA: TGCGCCAGCAGCTTGGGGGGGACGAACCTCGATACGCAGTATTTT. It translates to CASSLGGTNLDTQYF.

This clonotype was counted ten times or more. The chain uses TRBV7-2 and TRBJ2-7, with D perhaps TRBD1 or TRBD2 (6 bases each). The CDR3 contains 14 residues. V was shortened by 5 bases and J by 6 bases, with 17 bases between the two germline ends. CDR1 SGHTA and CDR2 FQGNSA come from the germline V gene. CDR3 coding DNA: TGTGCCAGCAGCGCCGGGGGCCCCAGCACCGAGCAGTACTTC. This sequence encodes CASSAGGPSTEQYF.

In its sample, this clonotype was seen many times. The chain joins TRBV20-1 to TRBJ2-1, with D perhaps matching TRBD2 (6 bases). The V end lost 1 base, the J end lost 2 bases, and 9 bases lay between the germline ends. Germline-derived CDR1 and CDR2 are DFQATT and SNEGSKA (reference sequence). The CDR3 runs to 14 residues. The CDR3 nucleotides read TGCAGTGCTAGAGCGGGGACTCCCTACAATGAGCAGTTCTTC. It translates to CSARAGTPYNEQFF.

This clonotype occurred many times. V is TRBV7-9 and J is TRBJ1-1, with D maybe TRBD1 (6 bases). Germline assignment: CDR1 SEHNR and CDR2 FQNEAQ (reference sequence). V lost 1 base and J 0 bases, leaving 9 bases between the germline ends. The CDR3 sequence is 15 residues long. The CDR3 loop is CASSLDRALNTEAFF. The CDR3 nucleotides read TGTGCCAGCAGCTTAGACAGGGCCTTGAACACTGAAGCTTTCTTT.

In this sample, this clonotype turned up many times. The chain couples TRBV5-1 to TRBJ2-1, with D perhaps matching TRBD1 (6 bases). V lost 2 bases and J 2 bases, leaving 11 bases between the germline ends. CDR1 is SGHRS, CDR2 YFSETQ, per germline. This CDR3 has 15 amino acids. Written as DNA, the CDR3 is TGCGCCAGCAGCTTTGGCAGGGACACCTACAATGAGCAGTTCTTC. Translated, it gives CASSFGRDTYNEQFF.

This clonotype was seen repeatedly, ten times or more. This chain links TRBV7-3 with TRBJ2-2; D uncertain. Germline V lookup: CDR1 SGHTA, CDR2 FQGTGA. With 4 bases removed from V and 3 bases from J, the gap between germline ends came to 3 bases. This CDR3 is 12 amino acids long. The CDR3 spells CASSYYTGELFF. In DNA form, the CDR3 reads TGTGCCAGCAGCTACTACACCGGGGAGCTGTTTTTT.

Ten or more counts support this clonotype. The chain couples TRBV7-2 to TRBJ2-3; 9 nucleotides agree with TRBD2. Trimming took 6 bases from V and 8 from J; bases not matched to a gene: 12. Germline V gives CDR1 SGHTA, CDR2 FQGNSA. This CDR3 is built from 15 residues. CDR3 sequence: CASSPRDSGGRTQYF. CDR3 bases: TGTGCCAGCAGTCCTAGGGACAGCGGGGGGCGTACGCAGTATTTT.

This clonotype was detected many times. V usage is TRBV4-1 and J usage is TRBJ1-3; D is unresolved. CDR1 is MGHRA and CDR2 is YSYEKL in the germline V gene. Trimming took off 2 bases at V and 2 bases at J, with 10 bases between the two ends. The CDR3 contains 15 residues. The CDR3 here is CASSQTEQTGNTIYF. For the CDR3, the DNA is TGCGCCAGCAGCCAAACGGAGCAGACTGGAAACACCATATATTTT.

There are many counts of this clonotype. The CDR3 is CASSLAQLDTQYF. The CDR3 bases are TGCGCCAGCAGCTTGGCGCAACTAGATACGCAGTATTTT. J is TRBJ2-3 and V is TRBV5-1, with unresolved D. Germline V gene data show CDR1 as SGHRS and CDR2 as YFSETQ. V was pared by 0 bases and J by 5 bases, with 7 bases between. The CDR3 spans 13 residues.

This clonotype was seen repeatedly, ten times or more. DNA of the CDR3: TGTGCCAGCAGCCGAGTAGCGTGGAACACCGGGGAGCTGTTTTTT. Translation gives CASSRVAWNTGELFF. The rearrangement joins TRBV7-2 to TRBJ2-2; the D gene is possibly TRBD2 (5 bases). V lost 5 bases to trimming and J lost 1 base, with 11 bases between them. The germline V gene encodes CDR1 SGHTA and CDR2 FQGNSA. The CDR3 loop spans 15 amino acids.

In this sample, this clonotype turned up many times. The chain uses TRBV5-1 and TRBJ2-3, with 7 bases aligning to TRBD2. The CDR3 has 16 amino acids. CDR1 is SGHRS and CDR2 is YFSETQ in the germline V gene. Unmatched junction bases numbered 4, after V lost 0 bases and J lost 0 bases. Here the CDR3 reads CASSLEPSGSTDTQYF. DNA for the CDR3: TGCGCCAGCAGCTTGGAGCCTAGCGGAAGCACAGATACGCAGTATTTT.

This clonotype has a count of ten or more. The J gene is TRBJ2-5, the V gene TRBV14; D uncertain. The CDR3 totals 13 residues. Germline V CDR1 and CDR2: SGHDN, FVKESK. V was shortened by 4 bases and J by 4 bases, with 10 bases between the two germline ends. The CDR3 protein is CASSPSSGETQYF. CDR3 in DNA: TGTGCCAGCAGCCCATCCTCGGGAGAGACCCAGTACTTC.

Ten or more counts support this clonotype. V gene TRBV12-3 or TRBV12-4 combines with J gene TRBJ2-5; 8 bases are a match to TRBD1. Unmatched junction bases numbered 11, after V lost 6 bases and J lost 5 bases. The CDR3 has 15 amino acids. CDR3 amino acids: CASRFGQGSGETQYF. CDR3 bases: TGTGCCAGCAGATTCGGACAGGGAAGCGGCGAGACCCAGTACTTC.

This clonotype was seen many times. The V gene is TRBV12-3 or TRBV12-4, the J gene TRBJ2-2; TRBD1 is a possible D gene (5 bases). The CDR3 length is 17 residues. V gave up 8 bases and J gave up 4 bases, with 23 bases separating them. The DNA of the CDR3 is TGTGCCAGCCCCCCTGTGGTAACAGGCGCTTTCACCGGGGAGCTGTTTTTT. It yields the protein CASPPVVTGAFTGELFF.